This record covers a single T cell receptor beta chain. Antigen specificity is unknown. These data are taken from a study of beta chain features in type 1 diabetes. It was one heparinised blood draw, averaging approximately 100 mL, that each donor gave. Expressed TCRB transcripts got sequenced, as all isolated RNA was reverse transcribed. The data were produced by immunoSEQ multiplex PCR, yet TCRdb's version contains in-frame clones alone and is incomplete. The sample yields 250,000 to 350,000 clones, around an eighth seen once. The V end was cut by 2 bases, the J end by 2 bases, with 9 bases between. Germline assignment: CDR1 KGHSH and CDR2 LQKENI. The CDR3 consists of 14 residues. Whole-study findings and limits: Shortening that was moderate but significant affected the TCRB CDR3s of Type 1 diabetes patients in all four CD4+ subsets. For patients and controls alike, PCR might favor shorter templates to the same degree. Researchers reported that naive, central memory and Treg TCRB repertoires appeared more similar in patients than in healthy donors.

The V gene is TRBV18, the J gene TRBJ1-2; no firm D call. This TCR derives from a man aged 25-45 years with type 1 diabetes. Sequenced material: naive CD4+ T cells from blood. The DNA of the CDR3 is TGTGCCAGCTCACCAGGAGACGGGAACTATGGCTACACCTTC. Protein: CASSPGDGNYGYTF.